These 12 T cell receptor beta chains were all obtained from the same sample, sequenced in a study of T cells after yellow fever vaccination. TCRdb passed the 5' RACE reads through MiXCR, listing each CDR3 protein once. The repertoire includes some 300,000 distinct CDR3 sequences, roughly 8.3% of them detected once, and around 17% sits in the top ten. Material: PBMCs, obtained roughly seven weeks after the first yellow fever vaccination. The receptors originated from a man between 18 and 35 years old who received the YFV17D yellow fever vaccine.

J is TRBJ1-1 and V is TRBV5-4; 8 nucleotides align to TRBD1. This CDR3 is 15 amino acids long. The ends lost 0 bases at V and 6 bases at J; junction bases unmatched: 7. Per the germline V gene, CDR1 is SGHNT and CDR2 is YYREEE (reference sequence). The CDR3 loop reads CASSLAGAGGAEAFF. In nucleotides, the CDR3 is TGTGCCAGCAGCTTGGCGGGCGCAGGGGGCGCTGAAGCTTTCTTT.

The chain is built from TRBV27 and TRBJ2-3; possibly TRBD1 or TRBD2 for D (5 bases each). CDR1 MNHEY and CDR2 SMNVEV come from the germline V gene (reference sequence). Trimming pared 6 bases from V and 1 base from J, leaving 14 bases between. CDR3 length: 15 amino acids. This CDR3 is CASSFGGPRTDTQYF. Here the CDR3 DNA reads TGTGCCAGCAGCTTTGGGGGTCCCCGCACAGATACGCAGTATTTT.

This clonotype appeared many times. The V and J genes are TRBV29-1 and TRBJ2-1; tentatively, D is TRBD2 (5 bases). Germline loops: CDR1 SQVTM, CDR2 ANQGSEA. With 7 bases removed from V and 5 bases from J, the gap between germline ends came to 9 bases. CDR3 length equals 11 residues. CDR3 region: CSAGFDNEQFF. The CDR3 bases are TGCAGCGCGGGGTTCGACAATGAGCAGTTCTTC.

A few counts support this clonotype. The chain uses TRBV5-1 and TRBJ1-6, with D unresolved. This CDR3 comprises 13 residues. Per the germline V gene, CDR1 is SGHRS and CDR2 is YFSETQ. V lost 0 bases and J 15 bases, leaving 13 bases between the germline ends. The CDR3 loop reads CASSLGGGENLHF. The CDR3, as DNA: TGCGCCAGCAGCTTGGGAGGCGGGGAGAACCTCCACTTT. The entire variable domain, with the rest obtained from reference TRBV5-1 and TRBJ1-6, is as follows: KAGVTQTPRYLIKTRGQQVTLSCSPISGHRSVSWYQQTPGQGLQFLFEYFSETQRNKGNFPGRFSGRQFSNSRSEMNVSTLELGDSALYLCASSLGGGENLHFGNGTRLTVT.

This chain links TRBV5-1 with TRBJ2-3; 10 bases map to TRBD2. V was pared by 5 bases and J by 5 bases, with 5 bases of the junction left unmatched. CDR3 length equals 14 residues. Germline-derived CDR1 and CDR2 are SGHRS and YFSETQ. CDR3 sequence (DNA): TGCGCCAGCAGAATCGGGACTAGCGTAGATACGCAGTATTTT. Its translation is CASRIGTSVDTQYF.

The chain couples TRBV7-9 to TRBJ2-1; 7 positions agree with TRBD2. Germline V gene sequence: CDR1 SEHNR, CDR2 FQNEAQ (reference sequence). CDR3 length equals 15 residues. The V gene end was trimmed by 1 base and the J gene end by 3 bases; junction bases not matched to a gene: 3. The CDR3 sequence: CASSLVAGVYNEQFF. The CDR3 DNA reads as TGTGCCAGCAGCTTAGTCGCGGGGGTCTACAATGAGCAGTTCTTC.

This clonotype was detected only a few times. DNA for the CDR3: TGTGCCAGCAGTTTAGCGGGGGACCTCTCCTACGAGCAGTACTTC. It yields the protein CASSLAGDLSYEQYF. The gene calls are TRBV28 and TRBJ2-7; 7 nucleotides align to TRBD2. V shed 2 bases, J shed 0 bases, and the junction held 4 bases outside the gene matches. Germline loops: CDR1 MDHEN, CDR2 SYDVKM. The CDR3 loop spans 15 amino acids.

In DNA, the CDR3 is TGTGCCAGCAGTCTCGGGGCAGGAGCAGACTATGGCTACACCTTC. It yields the protein CASSLGAGADYGYTF. The chain couples TRBV12-3 or TRBV12-4 to TRBJ1-2; a weak D match, TRBD1 (5 bases). The CDR3 runs to 15 residues. V gave up 5 bases and J gave up 3 bases, with 16 bases separating them.

The chain links TRBV6-6 to TRBJ2-7; 7 nucleotides match TRBD1. CDR1 is MNHNY, CDR2 SVGAGI, per germline (reference sequence). J gave up 10 bases and V 2 bases, and 5 bases lay outside the gene matches. The CDR3 loop spans 12 amino acids. The CDR3 is CASSYGTEEQYV. CDR3 DNA: TGTGCCAGCAGTTACGGGACAGAGGAACAGTACGTC.

The genes are TRBV5-4 and TRBJ2-6; D is perhaps TRBD2 (5 bases). The CDR3 sequence is 17 residues long. Trimming stripped 0 bases from V and 0 bases from J, with 10 bases between. CDR1 is SGHNT and CDR2 is YYREEE in the germline V gene (reference sequence). The CDR3 DNA reads as TGTGCCAGCAGCTTGGGGTCGGGATTCTCTGGGGCCAACGTCCTGACTTTC. Its translation: CASSLGSGFSGANVLTF.

The chain carries TRBV4-1 and TRBJ2-1; 8 nucleotides match TRBD1. This CDR3 is built from 15 residues. V was clipped by 2 bases and J by 7 bases; unmatched bases: 7. The V gene's germline CDR1 is MGHRA and CDR2 YSYEKL. The CDR3 spells CASSQQGAVWNEQFF. CDR3 sequence (DNA): TGCGCCAGCAGCCAACAGGGGGCTGTATGGAATGAGCAGTTCTTC.

The V call is TRBV11-1, the J call TRBJ2-7; D unclear. Germline lookup yields CDR1 SGHAT and CDR2 FQDESV (reference sequence). The CDR3 runs 15 residues. Trimming stripped 1 base from V and 7 bases from J, with 17 bases between. In DNA form, the CDR3 reads TGTGCCAGCAGCTTAGGGGCCGGAGCTCGCAGGGAGCAGTACTTC. Its protein is CASSLGAGARREQYF.